This T cell receptor (beta chain) originates from a study of PD-L1 blockade in urothelial cancer. Study-level background: Bladder-origin urothelial cancer in males covered twenty-five of 29 patients. Study results and limitations: At 3 weeks on treatment, tumor-associated clones expanded more with durable benefit. Clonality of blood TCR below the median before treatment predicted better survival.

The CDR3 length is 13 residues. Germline CDR1 is PRHDT and CDR2 is FYEKMQ (reference sequence). With 8 bases removed from V and 6 bases from J, the gap between germline ends came to 17 bases. Regarding this clone: The antigen is not known.

Time point noted: pretreatment peripheral blood. Each patient contributed between 1 and 8 total time points of blood mononuclear cells, pretreatment and during treatment. Assay used: immunoSEQ multiplex PCR; TCRdb lists only in-frame clones, some missing. Among approximately 90,000 clones listed, roughly 89% were seen once. Material: PBMCs, obtained around atezolizumab (anti-PD-L1) treatment. The V and J genes are TRBV13 and TRBJ2-7; D is perhaps TRBD2 (5 bases). This TCR was recovered from a man aged 60-69 years with urothelial cancer. In DNA form, the CDR3 reads TGTGCCAGCGCGGGCAAACTTGGGTCCGAGCAGTACTTC. Residues: CASAGKLGSEQYF.